This TCR beta chain appears in the sequencing data of a study of shared clonotypes between healthy human individuals. Study results and limitations: Memory subsets had estimated richness that was generally smaller than that of naive subsets. For sorted subsets, rarefaction showed incomplete sequencing despite large depth.

To note about this clone: Its antigen is undetermined.

Between the trimmed V and J ends, which lost 2 bases and 8 bases, there was a span of 19 bases. The CDR3 has 16 residues. Germline V lookup: CDR1 WSHSY, CDR2 SAAADI. Naive CD8 cells were CD45RO-negative, positively selected for CCR7, excluding terminally differentiated effector memory CD45RA+ cells. Each subset's genomic DNA was shared equally among a number of immunoSEQ plates. In the authors' methods: ImmunoSEQ sequences covered only the junction and lacked quality scores; filtering therefore differed. The repertoire was sequenced with immunoSEQ multiplex PCR; TCRdb's copy has only in-frame clones and lacks some. The D gene and trimming were derived from the DNA, and the V and J assignments and clone size from that table. The data show around 2,000,000 clones, roughly 94% seen once.

The sequence was collected from a young man in good health. Sequencing used naive CD8+ T cells sorted from blood. The chain recombines TRBV10-2 with TRBJ2-1; D perhaps matches TRBD1 (6 bases). In DNA, the CDR3 is TGCGCCAGCAGTGAGGCTGACAGGCGCGTTGAGGATGAGCAGTTCTTC. This encodes CASSEADRRVEDEQFF.